This record concerns one TCR beta chain sequence. The antigen is undetermined. A much larger clone sits a single nucleotide away, making a read error possible. A read error is likely, as this CDR3 ends without the conserved phenylalanine or tryptophan. This entry is derived from a study of CD8+CD57+ T cells in acquired aplastic anemia. At the level of the study: 3.2 ug was the average amount of DNA from sorted CD4+ and CD8+ cells. Study conclusions and caveats: Patients and healthy controls showed no significant CD8+ Simpson's diversity difference. Patients and controls were found to share twenty-nine CD8+ CDR3 sequences.

CDR3 length: 15 amino acids. Germline CDR1 and CDR2: ENHRY and SYGVKD. V lost 0 bases, J lost 3 bases, and 11 bases lay in between. Only patients with CD8+CD57+ cell expansion on flow cytometry were chosen for sequencing. The patients all had a severe acquired aplastic anemia diagnosis. Genomic DNA was employed as the template in profiling TCR beta VDJ and CDR3. TCRdb called the reads again in MiXCR, with one record for every CDR3 protein. The profile shows about 160,000 distinct CDR3 sequences, about 50% of them singletons. The chain carries TRBV10-3 and TRBJ1-1; tentatively, D is TRBD1 (6 bases). This TCR was sampled from a human donor with aplastic anemia. Sequenced sample: sorted CD4+, CD8+, or CD8+CD57+ T cells (not recorded which) from PBMCs. The CDR3 spells CAISESRGTDTEAFI. The CDR3 nucleotides read TGTGCCATCAGTGAGTCTAGGGGGACGGACACTGAAGCTTTCATT.